This T cell receptor (beta chain) was captured in a study of T cells in Graves' hyperthyroidism and ophthalmopathy. This clonotype was seen repeatedly, ten times or more. With V trimmed by 7 bases and J by 3 bases, 8 bases remained unmatched. The CDR3 sequence is 14 residues long. Germline assignment: CDR1 SNHLY and CDR2 FYNNEI. RNA transcripts were the template for amplifying TCR beta CDR3 regions. The HTBI primer set drove a first-round RT-PCR of the TCR CDR3. TCRdb re-called the multiplex PCR reads through MiXCR, storing one row per CDR3 protein. In the table there are 600,000 to 900,000 distinct CDR3 sequences, around 17% of which are singletons.

The sample comprised blood. The chain employs TRBV2 and TRBJ1-1; 7 nucleotides line up with TRBD1. This TCR was sampled from a man aged 18 to 29 with Graves' hyperthyroidism. The CDR3 loop reads CASMARGLDTEAFF. The CDR3 nucleotides read TGTGCCAGCATGGCTAGGGGGCTTGACACTGAAGCTTTCTTT.